What follows is one T cell receptor (beta chain) and its context. What it binds is unknown. This entry belongs to a study of cytomegalovirus exposure and HLA in healthy donors. Findings and caveats of the study: In most subjects, TCR beta sequences reportedly gave accurate predictions of HLA-A and HLA-B alleles.

Both 60 Vbeta primers and 13 Jbeta primers went into the PCR. TCRdb's table, derived via immunoSEQ multiplex PCR, lists solely in-frame clones and lacks some. Altogether about 150,000 clones are present, roughly 83% being singletons, with the ten largest covering approximately 8%. This TCR came from a man aged 25 to 40 in good health and CMV-seropositive. The source material was PBMCs.

CDR3 sequence: CASRKEQGLTGELFF. The CDR3 coding sequence is TGTGCCAGCAGAAAGGAACAGGGCTTAACCGGGGAGCTGTTTTTT. V is TRBV6-6 and J is TRBJ2-2; D might be TRBD1 (6 bases). The CDR3 contains 15 residues. Trimming took 6 bases from V and 5 from J, leaving 16 bases between them. Germline lookup yields CDR1 MNHNY and CDR2 SVGAGI (reference sequence).